The 25 T cell receptor beta chains presented below share a single source sample, sequenced in a study of OX40 agonist ivuxolimab in advanced cancers. TCRdb's table, derived via immunoSEQ multiplex PCR, lists solely in-frame clones and lacks some. Altogether under 60,000 clones are present, approximately 87% being singletons, with the ten largest covering about 5%. The starting material was CD4+ or CD8+ T cells sorted from blood, obtained in a trial of the OX40 agonist ivuxolimab. The receptor source for this set is an adult with an advanced solid tumor such as melanoma, head and neck, liver or kidney cancer.

This CDR3 is CATSRDKGPNTEAFF. For the CDR3, the DNA is TGTGCCACCAGCAGAGACAAGGGCCCGAACACTGAAGCTTTCTTT. The chain recombines TRBV15 with TRBJ1-1; D remains unclear. Germline loops: CDR1 LNHNV, CDR2 YYDKDF (reference sequence). V was pared by 0 bases and J by 1 base, with 9 bases between. This CDR3 spans 15 amino acids.

The chain uses TRBV30 and TRBJ1-4; a possible D gene is TRBD1 (6 bases). Germline V gene lookup returns CDR1 GTSNPN and CDR2 SVGIG (reference sequence). V was cut by 7 bases and J by 13 bases, with 25 bases left in between. There are 14 residues in the CDR3. The CDR3 is CASSGLQGGGALFF. CDR3 DNA: TGTGCCTCCTCGGGATTACAGGGAGGAGGCGCACTGTTTTTT.

This chain connects TRBV10-2 to TRBJ1-1; 8 bases map to TRBD1. The J segment lost 0 bases and the V segment lost 8 bases, leaving 11 bases of the junction unmatched. This CDR3 has 16 amino acids. Germline V gene sequence: CDR1 WSHSY, CDR2 SAAADI. For the CDR3, the DNA is TGCGCCAGCGCCCCCGGGACAGGAGGAATGAACACTGAAGCTTTCTTT. It encodes CASAPGTGGMNTEAFF.

The genes are TRBV27 and TRBJ2-7; no clear D. Germline CDR1 and CDR2: MNHEY and SMNVEV (reference sequence). Trimming cost V 0 bases and J 4 bases, with 13 bases left between them. The CDR3 totals 15 residues. This chain's CDR3 is CASSLSQLPGYEQYF. Written as DNA, the CDR3 is TGTGCCAGCAGTTTATCACAGCTGCCAGGATACGAGCAGTACTTC.

V and J are TRBV7-9 and TRBJ2-7; 10 positions agree with TRBD1. CDR1 and CDR2 (germline): SEHNR, FQNEAQ (reference sequence). CDR3 size: 17 residues. V lost 5 bases and J lost 6; bases outside the gene matches: 16. The CDR3 loop reads CASSPDRTGGRPREQYF. In DNA form, the CDR3 reads TGTGCCAGCAGCCCCGACCGGACAGGGGGTAGGCCTCGCGAGCAGTACTTC. The variable domain in full, with the rest retrieved from reference TRBV7-9 and TRBJ2-7, is DTGVSQNPRHKITKRGQNVTFRCDPISEHNRLYWYRQTLGQGPEFLTYFQNEAQLEKSRLLSDRFSAERPKGSFSTLEIQRTEQGDSAMYLCASSPDRTGGRPREQYFGPGTRLTVT.

This chain links TRBV19 with TRBJ1-1, with D possibly matching TRBD1 (6 bases). The germline V gene encodes CDR1 LNHDA and CDR2 SQIVND (reference sequence). V was cut by 5 bases and J by 9 bases, with 13 bases left in between. This CDR3 comprises 12 residues. CDR3 loop: CASSEGEGKAFF. CDR3 DNA: TGTGCCAGTAGTGAGGGGGAAGGTAAAGCTTTCTTT.

The chain couples TRBV7-2 to TRBJ1-5; a weak D match, TRBD1 (6 bases). The V and J ends lost 4 bases and 6 bases respectively, with 13 bases between them. The germline CDR1 and CDR2 sequences are SGHTA and FQGNSA. The CDR3 is 14 residues long. The DNA for the CDR3 is TGTGCCAGCAGCTACACAGGGTCGGGTCAGCCCCAGCATTTT. Translating it yields CASSYTGSGQPQHF.

This clone was observed a single time. The chain is built from TRBV25-1 and TRBJ1-2; 7 bases match TRBD1. V was clipped by 2 bases and J by 1 base; unmatched bases: 4. The CDR3 is 15 residues long. Germline-derived CDR1 and CDR2 are MGHDK and SYGVNS. The CDR3 bases are TGTGCCAGCAGTGAACCCGGGACAGTTAACTATGGCTACACCTTC. Translated, it gives CASSEPGTVNYGYTF.

The chain carries TRBV9 and TRBJ1-2; D is undetermined. The germline CDR1 and CDR2 sequences are SGDLS and YYNGEE. Between the trimmed V and J ends, which lost 0 bases and 4 bases, there was a span of 19 bases. This CDR3 region has 17 residues. The CDR3 is CASSVEGGSNPSYGYTF. As DNA, the CDR3 is TGTGCCAGCAGCGTAGAAGGCGGCTCCAACCCCTCCTATGGCTACACCTTC.

The chain is built from TRBV5-1 and TRBJ2-1; D might be TRBD1 (6 bases). Trimming pared 4 bases from V and 2 bases from J, leaving 25 bases between. The CDR3 is made up of 19 amino acids. Germline values: CDR1 SGHRS, CDR2 YFSETQ. This chain's CDR3 is CASSTTIRTVRYPYNEQFF. CDR3 nucleotides: TGCGCCAGCAGCACAACCATCCGGACAGTTAGATACCCCTACAATGAGCAGTTCTTC.

The rearrangement uses TRBV30 and TRBJ2-7; 9 nucleotides agree with TRBD1. Trimming at V came to 4 bases and at J to 2 bases, leaving 3 bases not matched to a gene. The CDR3 extends over 13 amino acids. Germline lookup yields CDR1 GTSNPN and CDR2 SVGIG (reference sequence). CDR3 residues: CAWTRTGAYEQYF. CDR3 in DNA: TGTGCCTGGACCCGGACAGGGGCCTACGAGCAGTACTTC.

The rearrangement uses TRBV18 and TRBJ1-1, with D maybe TRBD1 (5 bases). The CDR3 runs to 18 residues. The germline V and J ends were trimmed by 6 bases and 4 bases, with 27 bases remaining between them. The germline CDR1 and CDR2 sequences are KGHSH and LQKENI. The CDR3 sequence: CASSKTYGYGGDGTEAFF. Here the CDR3 DNA reads TGTGCCAGCTCCAAGACCTACGGGTACGGGGGTGACGGCACTGAAGCTTTCTTT.

This rearrangement joins TRBV4-1 to TRBJ2-1; 9 positions match TRBD1. CDR1 MGHRA and CDR2 YSYEKL come from the germline V gene. The J segment lost 10 bases and the V segment lost 3 bases, leaving 7 bases of the junction unmatched. The CDR3 contains 14 residues. The CDR3 region is CASSQAQGAWEQFF. The CDR3 nucleotides are TGCGCCAGCAGCCAGGCACAGGGGGCTTGGGAGCAGTTCTTC.

The chain uses TRBV4-1 and TRBJ2-5, with 9 bases identical to TRBD1. Germline CDR1 and CDR2: MGHRA and YSYEKL. V shed 3 bases and J 4 bases; nucleotides not matched to a gene: 3. This CDR3 is built from 14 residues. DNA of the CDR3: TGCGCCAGCAGCCAGGACAGGGGAGGAGAGACCCAGTACTTC. It codes for CASSQDRGGETQYF.

This clone was detected only once. V usage is TRBV7-8 and J usage is TRBJ2-5, with a weak D call TRBD2 (5 bases). V lost 2 bases and J 4 bases, leaving 11 bases between the germline ends. CDR3 length: 14 amino acids. Germline assignment: CDR1 SGHVS and CDR2 FQNEAQ. In DNA form, the CDR3 reads TGTGCCAGCAGCTTATTTGCGGGCCGAGAGACCCAGTACTTC. This translates into CASSLFAGRETQYF. Complete variable domain (other parts from reference TRBV7-8 and TRBJ2-5): GAGVSQSPRYKVAKRGQDVALRCDPISGHVSLFWYQQALGQGPEFLTYFQNEAQLDKSGLPSDRFFAERPEGSVSTLKIQRTQQEDSAVYLCASSLFAGRETQYFGPGTRLLVL.

The table lists this clone with a count of one. This chain joins TRBV28 and TRBJ1-4, with D tentatively TRBD1 (6 bases). V was cut by 2 bases and J by 6 bases, with 16 bases left in between. The germline CDR1 and CDR2 sequences are MDHEN and SYDVKM. The CDR3 sequence is 16 residues long. This CDR3 reads CASSLNSGASYEKLFF. The CDR3 DNA reads TGTGCCAGCAGTTTAAATTCAGGGGCAAGTTATGAAAAACTGTTTTTT.

This sequence joins TRBV27 and TRBJ1-3; D uncertain. V shed 0 bases and J shed 0 bases, with 6 bases lying between them. CDR1 is MNHEY and CDR2 is SMNVEV in the germline V gene (reference sequence). The CDR3 spans 15 residues. Here the CDR3 reads CASSLSIFSGNTIYF. As DNA, the CDR3 is TGTGCCAGCAGTTTATCGATTTTCTCTGGAAACACCATATATTTT.

This chain links TRBV19 with TRBJ1-2; 7 nucleotides agree with TRBD1. This CDR3 contains 15 residues. V lost 6 bases to trimming and J lost 8 bases; unmatched junction nucleotides: 15. Germline V CDR1 and CDR2: LNHDA, SQIVND (reference sequence). In nucleotides, the CDR3 is TGTGCCAGTAGCCCCACCACAGGGGAATCTTGGGGCTACACCTTC. This encodes CASSPTTGESWGYTF.

The chain has TRBV6-5 and TRBJ1-1; no definite D call. This CDR3 has 11 residues. V gave up 4 bases and J gave up 11 bases, with 11 bases separating them. The germline V gene has CDR1 MNHEY and CDR2 SVGAGI. The CDR3 region has the DNA TGTGCCAGCAGTTCGTGGGAGCGGGCTTTCTTT. This translates into CASSSWERAFF.

The rearrangement uses TRBV30 and TRBJ1-5, with D possibly being TRBD1 (5 bases). Trimming shortened V by 0 bases and J by 4 bases, and 10 bases separated the two germline ends. Germline V gives CDR1 GTSNPN, CDR2 SVGIG (reference sequence). CDR3 length equals 14 residues. Here the CDR3 DNA reads TGTGCCTGGAGTGTAGGGACCTCAAATCAGCCCCAGCATTTT. Its translation: CAWSVGTSNQPQHF.

This chain connects TRBV11-2 to TRBJ1-2; unclear D gene. The CDR3 is 15 amino acids. V lost 0 bases to trimming and J lost 5 bases, with 13 bases between them. CDR1 SGHAT and CDR2 FQNNGV come from the germline V gene. The DNA of the CDR3 is TGTGCCAGCAGCTTAGAGAAGGACCCTTGGTATGGCTACACCTTC. It encodes CASSLEKDPWYGYTF. The variable domain in full, with the rest retrieved from reference TRBV11-2 and TRBJ1-2, is EAGVAQSPRYKIIEKRQSVAFWCNPISGHATLYWYQQILGQGPKLLIQFQNNGVVDDSQLPKDRFSAERLKGVDSTLKIQPAKLEDSAVYLCASSLEKDPWYGYTFGSGTRLTVV.

The chain has TRBV27 and TRBJ1-2; 9 positions agree with TRBD1. The CDR3 is made up of 14 amino acids. V shed 5 bases, J shed 2 bases, and the junction held 3 bases outside the gene matches. Germline CDR1 reads MNHEY; CDR2 reads SMNVEV (reference sequence). CDR3: CASSPGTGNYGYTF. In DNA, the CDR3 is TGTGCCAGCAGTCCTGGGACAGGGAACTATGGCTACACCTTC.

The chain is built from TRBV6-4 and TRBJ2-4; 9 nucleotides line up with TRBD2. This CDR3 comprises 18 residues. J lost 3 bases, V lost 0 bases, and 9 bases had no gene match. Germline CDR1 MRHNA, CDR2 SNTAGT. The CDR3 sequence is CASSDSIAGDGGKNIQYF. CDR3 sequence (DNA): TGTGCCAGCAGTGACTCCATAGCGGGAGATGGTGGCAAAAACATTCAGTACTTC.

The J gene is TRBJ1-1, the V gene TRBV7-3; TRBD1 matches at 8 bases. Trimming cost V 5 bases and J 0 bases; bases outside gene matches: 8. The CDR3 spans 16 residues. Germline CDR1 is SGHTA and CDR2 is FQGTGA. The CDR3 loop is CASSPAPGQVNTEAFF. CDR3 coding DNA: TGTGCCAGCAGCCCGGCACCGGGACAGGTGAACACTGAAGCTTTCTTT.

The gene calls are TRBV7-9 and TRBJ2-5, with 11 bases fitting TRBD2. The CDR3 totals 16 residues. The junction had 10 bases not matched to a gene; V was cut back by 5 bases and J by 5 bases. Germline-derived CDR1 and CDR2 are SEHNR and FQNEAQ (reference sequence). CDR3: CASSIPSGGPRETQYF. Written as DNA, the CDR3 is TGTGCCAGCAGCATCCCTAGCGGGGGGCCCAGGGAGACCCAGTACTTC.